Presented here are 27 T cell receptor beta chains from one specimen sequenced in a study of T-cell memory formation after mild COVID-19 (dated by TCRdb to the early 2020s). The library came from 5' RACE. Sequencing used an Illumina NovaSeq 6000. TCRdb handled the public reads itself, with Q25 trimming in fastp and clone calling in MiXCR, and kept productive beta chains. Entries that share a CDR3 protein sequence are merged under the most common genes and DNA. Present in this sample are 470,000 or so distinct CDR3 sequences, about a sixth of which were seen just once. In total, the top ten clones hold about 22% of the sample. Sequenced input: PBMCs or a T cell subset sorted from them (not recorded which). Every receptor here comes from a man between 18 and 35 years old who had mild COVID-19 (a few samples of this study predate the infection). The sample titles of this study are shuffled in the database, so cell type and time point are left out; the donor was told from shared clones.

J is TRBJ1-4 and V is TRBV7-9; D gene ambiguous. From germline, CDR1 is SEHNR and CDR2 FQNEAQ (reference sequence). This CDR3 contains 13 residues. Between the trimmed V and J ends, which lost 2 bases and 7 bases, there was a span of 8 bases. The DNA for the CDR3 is TGTGCCAGCAGCTTATTGGGCGGTGAAAAACTGTTTTTT. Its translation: CASSLLGGEKLFF.

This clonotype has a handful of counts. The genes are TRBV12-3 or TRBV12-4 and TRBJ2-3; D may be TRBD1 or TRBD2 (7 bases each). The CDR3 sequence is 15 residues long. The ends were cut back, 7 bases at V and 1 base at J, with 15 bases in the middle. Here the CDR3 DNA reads TGTGCCAGCATCCAGGGGGGGCCCCGCACAGATACGCAGTATTTT. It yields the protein CASIQGGPRTDTQYF.

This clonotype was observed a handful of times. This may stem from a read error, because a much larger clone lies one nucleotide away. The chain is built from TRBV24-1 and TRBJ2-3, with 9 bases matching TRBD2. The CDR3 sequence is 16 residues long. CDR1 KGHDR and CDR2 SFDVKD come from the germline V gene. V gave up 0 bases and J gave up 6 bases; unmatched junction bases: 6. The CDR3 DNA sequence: TGTGCCACCAGTGATTTGGGACTAGCGTGGGCGGATACGCAGTATTTT. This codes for CATSDLGLAWADTQYF.

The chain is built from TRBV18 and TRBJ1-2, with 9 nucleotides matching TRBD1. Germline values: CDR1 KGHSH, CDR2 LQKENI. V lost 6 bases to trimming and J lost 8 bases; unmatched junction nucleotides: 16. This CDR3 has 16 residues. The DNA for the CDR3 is TGTGCCAGCTCCGGGACAGGGTTAATTTTCGCGGGCGGCTACACCTTC. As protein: CASSGTGLIFAGGYTF.

The CDR3 protein is CASSLVRGVVHNEQFF. The CDR3 DNA reads TGTGCCAGCAGCTTAGTGCGGGGGGTCGTCCACAATGAGCAGTTCTTC. The chain links TRBV11-2 to TRBJ2-1; 8 positions match TRBD2. Germline V gives CDR1 SGHAT, CDR2 FQNNGV. The CDR3 is 16 residues long. Trimming removed 1 base from V and 5 bases from J; junction bases left unmatched: 7.

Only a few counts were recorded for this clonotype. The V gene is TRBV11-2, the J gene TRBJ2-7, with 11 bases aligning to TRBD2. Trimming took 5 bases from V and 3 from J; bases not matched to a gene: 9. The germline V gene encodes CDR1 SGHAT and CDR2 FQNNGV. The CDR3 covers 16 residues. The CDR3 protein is CASSRDLAGGFYEQYV. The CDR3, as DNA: TGTGCCAGCAGCCGAGACCTAGCGGGGGGCTTCTACGAGCAGTACGTC.

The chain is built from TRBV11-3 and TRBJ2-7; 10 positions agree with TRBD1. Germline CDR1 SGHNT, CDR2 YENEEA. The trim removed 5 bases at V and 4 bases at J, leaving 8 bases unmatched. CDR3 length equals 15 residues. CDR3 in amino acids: CASSPRTGGTYEQYF. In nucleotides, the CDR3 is TGTGCCAGCAGCCCCCGGACAGGGGGTACGTACGAGCAGTACTTC.

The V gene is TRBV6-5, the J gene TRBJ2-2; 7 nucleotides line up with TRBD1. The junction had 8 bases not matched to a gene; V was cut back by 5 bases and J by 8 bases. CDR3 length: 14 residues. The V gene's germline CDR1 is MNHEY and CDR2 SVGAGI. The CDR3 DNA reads TGTGCCAGCAGTGACACAGGGGTGGTAGGGGAGCTGTTTTTT. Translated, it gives CASSDTGVVGELFF.

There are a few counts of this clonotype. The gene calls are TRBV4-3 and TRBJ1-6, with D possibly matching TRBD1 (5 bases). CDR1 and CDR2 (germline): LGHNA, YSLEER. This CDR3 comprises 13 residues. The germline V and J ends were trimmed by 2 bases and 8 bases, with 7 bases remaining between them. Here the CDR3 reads CASSQWGDSPLHF. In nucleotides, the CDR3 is TGCGCCAGCAGCCAATGGGGGGATTCACCCCTCCACTTT.

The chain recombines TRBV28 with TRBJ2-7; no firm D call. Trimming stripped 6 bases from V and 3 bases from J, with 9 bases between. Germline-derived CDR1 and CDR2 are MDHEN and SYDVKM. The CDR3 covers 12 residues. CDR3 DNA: TGTGCCAGCAGGGGCGGAGTCTACGAGCAGTACGTC. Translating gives CASRGGVYEQYV.

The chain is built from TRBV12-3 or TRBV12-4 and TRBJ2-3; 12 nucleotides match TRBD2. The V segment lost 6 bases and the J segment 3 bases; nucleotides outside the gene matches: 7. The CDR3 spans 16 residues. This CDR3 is CASSQGLAGGTDTQYF. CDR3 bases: TGTGCCAGCAGCCAAGGCCTAGCGGGGGGGACAGATACGCAGTATTTT.

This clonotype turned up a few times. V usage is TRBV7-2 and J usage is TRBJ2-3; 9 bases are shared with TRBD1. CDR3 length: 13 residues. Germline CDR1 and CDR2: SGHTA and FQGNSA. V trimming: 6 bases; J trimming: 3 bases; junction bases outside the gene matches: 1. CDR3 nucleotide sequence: TGTGCCAGCAGGGGGACAGGGACAGATACGCAGTATTTT. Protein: CASRGTGTDTQYF.

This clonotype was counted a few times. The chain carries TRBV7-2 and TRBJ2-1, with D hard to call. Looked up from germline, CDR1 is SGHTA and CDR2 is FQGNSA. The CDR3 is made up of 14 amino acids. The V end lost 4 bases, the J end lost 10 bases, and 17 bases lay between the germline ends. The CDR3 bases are TGTGCCAGCAGCTATAAATCCGGGTTCCGGGAGCAGTTCTTC. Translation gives CASSYKSGFREQFF.

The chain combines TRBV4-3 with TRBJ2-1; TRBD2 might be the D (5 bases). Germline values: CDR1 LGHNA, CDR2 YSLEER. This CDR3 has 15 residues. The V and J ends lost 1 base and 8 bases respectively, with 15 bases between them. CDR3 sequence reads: CASSQVKYTRDEQFF. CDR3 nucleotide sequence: TGCGCCAGCAGCCAAGTTAAATATACGCGGGATGAGCAGTTCTTC.

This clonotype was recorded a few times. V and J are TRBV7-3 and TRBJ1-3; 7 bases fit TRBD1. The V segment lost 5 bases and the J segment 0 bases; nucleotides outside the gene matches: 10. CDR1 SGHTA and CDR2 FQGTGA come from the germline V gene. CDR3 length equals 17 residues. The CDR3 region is CASSPTGTADSGNTIYF. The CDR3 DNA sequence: TGTGCCAGCAGCCCAACTGGGACAGCGGACTCTGGAAACACCATATATTTT.

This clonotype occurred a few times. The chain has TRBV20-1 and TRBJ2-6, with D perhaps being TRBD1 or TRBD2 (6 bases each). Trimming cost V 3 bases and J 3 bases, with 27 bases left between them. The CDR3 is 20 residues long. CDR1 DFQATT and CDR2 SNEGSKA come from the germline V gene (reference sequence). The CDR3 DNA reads TGCAGTGCTAGGGGGGGCCAACAGCCCCGATCGAGTCTTGGGGCCAACGTCCTGACTTTC. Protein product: CSARGGQQPRSSLGANVLTF.

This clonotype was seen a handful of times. The CDR3: CASSYRGRGYEQYF. DNA of the CDR3: TGTGCCAGCAGTTACCGCGGCAGGGGGTACGAGCAGTACTTC. The genes are TRBV6-2 or TRBV6-3 and TRBJ2-7, with 7 positions matching TRBD1. Trimming removed 2 bases from V and 4 bases from J; junction bases left unmatched: 5. The germline V gene encodes CDR1 MNHEY and CDR2 SVGEGT. CDR3 size: 14 residues.

The CDR3 nucleotides are TGTGCCAGCAGCCCCGGAGGAGGGTTCCGCCCCACAGATACGCAGTATTTT. Protein: CASSPGGGFRPTDTQYF. The chain recombines TRBV7-9 with TRBJ2-3, with D possibly being TRBD2 (6 bases). The CDR3 runs 17 residues. The V gene's germline CDR1 is SEHNR and CDR2 FQNEAQ (reference sequence). With 5 bases removed from V and 2 bases from J, the gap between germline ends came to 20 bases.

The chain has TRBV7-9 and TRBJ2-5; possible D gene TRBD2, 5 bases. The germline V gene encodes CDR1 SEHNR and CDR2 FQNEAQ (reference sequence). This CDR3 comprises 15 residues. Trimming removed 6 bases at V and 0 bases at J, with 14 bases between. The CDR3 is CASSRTGKYQETQYF. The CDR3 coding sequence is TGTGCCAGCAGTAGGACTGGAAAGTACCAAGAGACCCAGTACTTC.

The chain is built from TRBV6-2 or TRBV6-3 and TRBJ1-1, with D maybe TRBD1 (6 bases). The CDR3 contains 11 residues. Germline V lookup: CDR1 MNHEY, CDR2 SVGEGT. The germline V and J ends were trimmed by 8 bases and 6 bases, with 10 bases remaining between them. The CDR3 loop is CASGEGAEAFF. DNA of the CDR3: TGTGCCAGCGGGGAGGGGGCTGAAGCTTTCTTT.

In nucleotides, the CDR3 is TGTGCCAGCAGTCCCCGGCAAGGGGGCAATAATTCACCCCTCCACTTT. As protein: CASSPRQGGNNSPLHF. The V call is TRBV12-3 or TRBV12-4, the J call TRBJ1-6; 7 positions agree with TRBD1. This CDR3 is 16 amino acids long. With V trimmed by 5 bases and J by 5 bases, 9 bases remained unmatched.

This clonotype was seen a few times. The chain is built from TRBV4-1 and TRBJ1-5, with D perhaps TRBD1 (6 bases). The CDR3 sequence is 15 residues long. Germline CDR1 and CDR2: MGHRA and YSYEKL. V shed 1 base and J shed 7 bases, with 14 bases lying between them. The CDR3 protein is CASSQGIGGGQPQHF. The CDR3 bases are TGCGCCAGCAGCCAAGGGATAGGGGGAGGCCAGCCCCAGCATTTT.

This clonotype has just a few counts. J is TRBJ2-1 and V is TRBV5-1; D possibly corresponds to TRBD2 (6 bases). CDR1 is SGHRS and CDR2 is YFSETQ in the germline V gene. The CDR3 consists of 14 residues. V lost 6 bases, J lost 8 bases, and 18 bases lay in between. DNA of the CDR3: TGCGCCAGCAATCTGGAAGGGGCTAGCGATGAGCAGTTCTTC. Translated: CASNLEGASDEQFF.

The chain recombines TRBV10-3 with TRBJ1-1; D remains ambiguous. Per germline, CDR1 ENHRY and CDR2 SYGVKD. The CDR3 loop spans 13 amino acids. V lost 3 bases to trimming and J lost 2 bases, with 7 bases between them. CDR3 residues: CAISEVSNTEAFF. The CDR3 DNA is TGTGCCATCAGTGAAGTCTCTAACACTGAAGCTTTCTTT.

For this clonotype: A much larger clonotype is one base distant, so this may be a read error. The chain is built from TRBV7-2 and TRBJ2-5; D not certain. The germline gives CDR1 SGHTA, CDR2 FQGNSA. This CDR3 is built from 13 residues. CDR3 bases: TGTGCCAGAAGCTTGGGGTACACGAAGACCCAGTACTTC. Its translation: CARSLGYTKTQYF.

CDR3 residues: CASRQGPSYEQYF. CDR3 DNA sequence: TGTGCCAGCAGGCAGGGGCCATCCTACGAGCAGTACTTC. The chain joins TRBV2 to TRBJ2-7; possible D gene TRBD1, 6 bases. V lost 6 bases to trimming and J lost 1 base, with 10 bases between them. Looked up from germline, CDR1 is SNHLY and CDR2 is FYNNEI. This CDR3 is built from 13 residues.

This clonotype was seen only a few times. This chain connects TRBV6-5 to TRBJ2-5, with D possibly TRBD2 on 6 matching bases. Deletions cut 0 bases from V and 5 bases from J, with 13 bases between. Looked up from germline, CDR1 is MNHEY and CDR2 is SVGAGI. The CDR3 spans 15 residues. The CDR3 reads CASSYSGRYSETQYF. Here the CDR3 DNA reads TGTGCCAGCAGTTACTCGGGGAGGTACAGTGAGACCCAGTACTTC.